The entry that follows covers one TCR beta chain sequence. This sample was taken from a study of shared clonotypes between healthy human individuals. Generated by immunoSEQ multiplex PCR, the TCRdb table keeps only in-frame clones and is missing some. The table has 2 million to 2.5 million clones, approximately 94% seen once. CD45RO negativity and positive selection for CCR7 defined naive CD8 cells, a population that excluded terminally differentiated effector memory CD45RA+ cells. There are 13 residues in the CDR3. Trimming cost V 8 bases and J 7 bases, with 17 bases left between them. Germline V gene data show CDR1 as MDHEN and CDR2 as SYDVKM.

The rearrangement links TRBV28 to TRBJ2-5, with D possibly TRBD2 on 5 matching bases. The receptor was isolated from a man between 18 and 35 years old in good health. The sample consisted of naive CD8+ T cells sorted from blood. The CDR3 DNA reads TGTGCCAGCTCCACTAGAGGGTGGGGGACCCAGTACTTC. Translation: CASSTRGWGTQYF. Full variable domain (missing parts from reference TRBV28 and TRBJ2-5): DVKVTQSSRYLVKRTGEKVFLECVQDMDHENMFWYRQDPGLGLRLIYFSYDVKMKEKGDIPEGYSVSREKKERFSLILESASTNQTSMYLCASSTRGWGTQYFGPGTRLLVL.